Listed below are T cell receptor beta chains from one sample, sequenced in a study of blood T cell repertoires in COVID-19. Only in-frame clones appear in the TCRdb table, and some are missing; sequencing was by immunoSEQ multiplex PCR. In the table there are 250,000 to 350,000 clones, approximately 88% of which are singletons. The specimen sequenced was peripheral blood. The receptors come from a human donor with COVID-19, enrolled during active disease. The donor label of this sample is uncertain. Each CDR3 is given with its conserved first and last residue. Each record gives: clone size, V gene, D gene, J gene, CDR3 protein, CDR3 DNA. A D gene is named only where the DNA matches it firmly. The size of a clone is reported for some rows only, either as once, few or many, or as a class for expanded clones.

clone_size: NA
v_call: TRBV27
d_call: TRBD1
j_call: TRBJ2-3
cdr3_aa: CASSISTGVGRPSTDTQYF
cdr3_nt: TGTGCCAGCAGTATATCGACAGGGGTGGGTAGGCCTAGCACAGATACGCAGTATTTT

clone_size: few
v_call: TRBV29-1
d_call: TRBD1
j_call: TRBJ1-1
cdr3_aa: CSVDGTGGEAFF
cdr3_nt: TGCAGCGTTGATGGGACAGGGGGTGAAGCTTTCTTT

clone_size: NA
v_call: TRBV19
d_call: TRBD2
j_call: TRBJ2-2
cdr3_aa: CASSGGYAGELFF
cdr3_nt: TGTGCCAGCTCCGGGGGGTATGCCGGGGAGCTGTTTTTT

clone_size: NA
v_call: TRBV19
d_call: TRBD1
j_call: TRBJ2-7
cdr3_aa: CASKAGTASYEQYF
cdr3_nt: TGTGCCAGCAAGGCTGGGACAGCCTCCTACGAGCAGTACTTC

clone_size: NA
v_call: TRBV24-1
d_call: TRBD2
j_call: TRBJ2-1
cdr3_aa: CATSGREDSYNEQFF
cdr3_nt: TGTGCCACCAGTGGGCGGGAGGACTCCTACAATGAGCAGTTCTTC

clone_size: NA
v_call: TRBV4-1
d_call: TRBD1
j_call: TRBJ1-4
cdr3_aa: CASSLPGQGNEKLFF
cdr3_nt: TGCGCCAGCAGCTTACCGGGACAGGGGAACGAAAAACTGTTTTTT

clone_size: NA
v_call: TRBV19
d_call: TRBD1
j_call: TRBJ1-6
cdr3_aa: CASWGTGQADNSPLHF
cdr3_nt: TGTGCCAGTTGGGGAACCGGACAGGCAGATAATTCACCCCTCCACTTT

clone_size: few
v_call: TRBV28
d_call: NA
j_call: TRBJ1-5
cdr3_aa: CASSFSRLQPQHF
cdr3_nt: TGTGCCAGCAGTTTTTCTAGGCTTCAGCCCCAGCATTTT

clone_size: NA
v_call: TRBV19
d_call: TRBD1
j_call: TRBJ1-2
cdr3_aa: CASSIEDRGSGYTF
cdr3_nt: TGTGCCAGTAGTATAGAGGACAGGGGCTCTGGCTACACCTTC

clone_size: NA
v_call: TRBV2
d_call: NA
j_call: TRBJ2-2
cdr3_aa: CASSRDTSNTGELFF
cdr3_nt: TGTGCCAGCAGTCGGGACACCTCGAACACCGGGGAGCTGTTTTTT

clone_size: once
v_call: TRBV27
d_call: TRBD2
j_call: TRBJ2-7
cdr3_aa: CASSRVAGENYEQYF
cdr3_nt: TGTGCCAGCAGCCGAGTAGCGGGGGAGAACTACGAGCAGTACTTC

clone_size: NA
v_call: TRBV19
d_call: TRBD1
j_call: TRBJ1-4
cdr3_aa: CASSTGQATNEKLFF
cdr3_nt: TGTGCCAGTAGTACCGGACAGGCAACTAATGAAAAACTGTTTTTT

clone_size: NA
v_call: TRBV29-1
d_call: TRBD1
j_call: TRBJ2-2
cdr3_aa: CSGGTGDTGELFF
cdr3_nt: TGCAGCGGTGGGACAGGGGACACCGGGGAGCTGTTTTTT

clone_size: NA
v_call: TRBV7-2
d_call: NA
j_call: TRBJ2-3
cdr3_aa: CASSLVARVDTQYF
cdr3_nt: TGTGCCAGCAGCTTAGTGGCTAGAGTGGATACGCAGTATTTT

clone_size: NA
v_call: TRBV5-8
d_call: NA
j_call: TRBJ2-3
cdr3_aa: CASPSKPGGSTDTQYF
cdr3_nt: TGTGCCAGCCCCTCTAAACCTGGCGGTTCCACAGATACGCAGTATTTT

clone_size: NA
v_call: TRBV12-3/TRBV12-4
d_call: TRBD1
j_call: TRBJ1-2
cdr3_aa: CASTRTGRGYTF
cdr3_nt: TGTGCCAGCACGCGGACAGGTCGTGGCTACACCTTC

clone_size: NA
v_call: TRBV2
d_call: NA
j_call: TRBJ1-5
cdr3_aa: CASRGRTNQPQHF
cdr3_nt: TGTGCCAGCAGAGGGAGAACGAATCAGCCCCAGCATTTT

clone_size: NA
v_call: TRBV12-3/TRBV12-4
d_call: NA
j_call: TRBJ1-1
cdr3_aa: CATRGLTNTEAFF
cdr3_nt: TGTGCCACCCGAGGACTCACTAACACTGAAGCTTTCTTT

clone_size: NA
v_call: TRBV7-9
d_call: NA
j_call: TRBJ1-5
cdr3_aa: CASSLGSQPQHF
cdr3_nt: TGTGCCAGCAGCCTAGGGAGCCAGCCCCAGCATTTT

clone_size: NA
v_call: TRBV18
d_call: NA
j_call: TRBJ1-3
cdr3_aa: CASSSQVEGATGNTIYF
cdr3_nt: TGTGCCAGCTCATCTCAGGTGGAGGGAGCAACTGGAAACACCATATATTTT

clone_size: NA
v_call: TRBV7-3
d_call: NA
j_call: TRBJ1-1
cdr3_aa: CASSPTGGGTEAFF
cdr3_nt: TGTGCCAGCAGCCCAACGGGGGGGGGCACTGAAGCTTTCTTT

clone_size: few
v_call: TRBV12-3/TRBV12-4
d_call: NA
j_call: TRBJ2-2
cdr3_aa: CASSFSPTGELFF
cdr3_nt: TGTGCCAGCAGTTTTAGCCCTACCGGGGAGCTGTTTTTT

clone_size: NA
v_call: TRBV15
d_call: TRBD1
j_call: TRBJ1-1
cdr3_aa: CATSRDLRGQGREAFF
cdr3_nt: TGTGCCACCAGCAGAGATCTAAGAGGACAGGGTCGAGAAGCTTTCTTT

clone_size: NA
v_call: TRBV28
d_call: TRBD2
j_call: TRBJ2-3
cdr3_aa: CASSSASGIEDTQYF
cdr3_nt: TGTGCCAGCAGTTCTGCTAGCGGGATTGAAGATACGCAGTATTTT

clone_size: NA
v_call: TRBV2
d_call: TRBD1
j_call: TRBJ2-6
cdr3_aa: CASSRSRTGVRSGANVLTF
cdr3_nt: TGTGCCAGCAGTCGGAGCAGGACAGGGGTTCGCTCTGGGGCCAACGTCCTGACTTTC

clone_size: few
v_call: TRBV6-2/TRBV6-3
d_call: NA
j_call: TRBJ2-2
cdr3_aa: CASSYSLFRTANTGELFF
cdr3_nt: TGTGCCAGCAGTTACTCGCTCTTTCGGACAGCGAACACCGGGGAGCTGTTTTTT

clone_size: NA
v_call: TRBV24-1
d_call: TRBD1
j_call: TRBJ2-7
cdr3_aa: CATSAPGTGTYEQYF
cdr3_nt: TGTGCCACCAGCGCACCCGGGACAGGTACCTACGAGCAGTACTTC

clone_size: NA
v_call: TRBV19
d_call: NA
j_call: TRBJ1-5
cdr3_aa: CASSTWTGNQPQHF
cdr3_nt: TGTGCCAGTAGTACTTGGACTGGCAATCAGCCCCAGCATTTT

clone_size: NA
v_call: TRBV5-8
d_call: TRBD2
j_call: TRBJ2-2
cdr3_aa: CASSPASGADTGELFF
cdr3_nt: TGTGCCAGCAGTCCCGCTAGCGGGGCGGACACCGGGGAGCTGTTTTTT

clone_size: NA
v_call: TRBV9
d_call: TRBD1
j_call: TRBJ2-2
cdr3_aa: CASSPGGYPNTGELFF
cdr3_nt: TGTGCCAGCAGCCCAGGGGGTTATCCGAACACCGGGGAGCTGTTTTTT

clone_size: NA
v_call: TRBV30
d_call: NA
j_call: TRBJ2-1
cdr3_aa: CAWGRLGSGEQFF
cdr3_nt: TGTGCCTGGGGCCGACTGGGGAGCGGTGAGCAGTTCTTC

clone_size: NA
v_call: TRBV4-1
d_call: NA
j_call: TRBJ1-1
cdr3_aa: CASSQDRFTEAFF
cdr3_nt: TGCGCCAGCAGCCAAGATCGGTTCACTGAAGCTTTCTTT

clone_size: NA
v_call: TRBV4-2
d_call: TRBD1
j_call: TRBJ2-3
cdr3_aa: CASSPSGGEDTQYF
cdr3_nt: TGTGCCAGCAGCCCATCAGGGGGCGAAGATACGCAGTATTTT

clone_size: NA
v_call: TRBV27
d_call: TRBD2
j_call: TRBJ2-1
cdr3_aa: CASSLSGSSYNEQFF
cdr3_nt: TGTGCCAGCAGCCTTAGCGGGAGCTCCTACAATGAGCAGTTCTTC

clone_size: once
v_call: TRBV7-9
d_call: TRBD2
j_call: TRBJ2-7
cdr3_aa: CASSSSTSGRVYEQYF
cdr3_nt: TGTGCCAGCAGCTCTTCGACTAGCGGGAGAGTCTACGAGCAGTACTTC

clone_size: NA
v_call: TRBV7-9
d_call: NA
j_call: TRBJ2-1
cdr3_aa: CASSLLFGGVQSYNEQFF
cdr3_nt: TGTGCCAGCAGCTTACTCTTCGGGGGTGTACAATCCTACAATGAGCAGTTCTTC

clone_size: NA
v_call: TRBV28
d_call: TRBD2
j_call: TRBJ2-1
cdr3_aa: CANLTGAKRTSGVYNEQFF
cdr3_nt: TGTGCCAATCTCACAGGGGCTAAGAGGACTAGCGGGGTATACAATGAGCAGTTCTTC

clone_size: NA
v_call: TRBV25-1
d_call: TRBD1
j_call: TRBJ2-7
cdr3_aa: CASSESLDRASYEQYF
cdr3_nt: TGTGCCAGCAGTGAATCCTTGGACAGGGCCTCCTACGAGCAGTACTTC

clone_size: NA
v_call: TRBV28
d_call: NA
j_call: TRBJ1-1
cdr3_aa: CASSFPATAGAFF
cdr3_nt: TGTGCCAGCAGTTTTCCCGCGACAGCGGGAGCTTTCTTT

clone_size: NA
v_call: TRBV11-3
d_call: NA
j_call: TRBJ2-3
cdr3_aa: CASSSLSSTDTQYF
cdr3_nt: TGTGCCAGCAGCTCTCTATCTAGCACAGATACGCAGTATTTT

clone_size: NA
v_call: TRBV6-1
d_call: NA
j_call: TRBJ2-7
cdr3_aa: CASSYTRGSDEQYF
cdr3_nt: TGTGCCAGCAGTTATACACGTGGGAGCGACGAGCAGTACTTC

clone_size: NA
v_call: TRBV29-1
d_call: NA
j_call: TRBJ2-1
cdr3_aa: CSVEDLDEQFF
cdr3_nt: TGCAGCGTTGAAGATCTTGATGAGCAGTTCTTC

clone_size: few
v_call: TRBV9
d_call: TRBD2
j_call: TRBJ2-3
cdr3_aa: CASSVGSGARTDTQYF
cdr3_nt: TGTGCCAGCAGCGTAGGTAGCGGGGCACGAACAGATACGCAGTATTTT

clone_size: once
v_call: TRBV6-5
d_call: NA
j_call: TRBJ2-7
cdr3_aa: CASSYGADRYEQYF
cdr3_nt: TGTGCCAGCAGTTACGGGGCAGACCGCTACGAGCAGTACTTC

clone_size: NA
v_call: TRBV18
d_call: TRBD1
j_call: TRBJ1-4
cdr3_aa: CASSLDRATNEKLFF
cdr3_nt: TGTGCCAGCTCGCTCGACAGGGCTACTAATGAAAAACTGTTTTTT

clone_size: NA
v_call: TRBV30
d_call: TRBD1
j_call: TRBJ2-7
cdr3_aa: CAWSVLRGQTYEQYF
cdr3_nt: TGTGCCTGGAGTGTACTCAGGGGACAGACCTACGAGCAGTACTTC

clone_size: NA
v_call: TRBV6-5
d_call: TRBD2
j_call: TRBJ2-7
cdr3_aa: CASRWTSGNYEQYF
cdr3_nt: TGTGCCAGCAGATGGACTAGCGGGAACTACGAGCAGTACTTC